The 23 T cell receptor beta chains below all came from one sample that was sequenced in a study of shared clonotypes between healthy human individuals. Generated by immunoSEQ multiplex PCR, the TCRdb table keeps only in-frame clones and is missing some. The sample yields about 520,000 clones, 90% to 97% seen once. What was sequenced was naive CD4+ T cells sorted from blood. The subset was: CD45RA+ positively selected. These receptors originate from a woman aged 25-40 years in good health.

This clone has a single count. This chain connects TRBV27 to TRBJ1-2, with 7 bases matching TRBD1. CDR3 length equals 15 residues. Germline V gene sequence: CDR1 MNHEY, CDR2 SMNVEV (reference sequence). V was clipped by 2 bases and J by 4 bases; unmatched bases: 7. For the CDR3, the DNA is TGTGCCAGCAGTTTAACGCGACAGGGCCCCTATGGCTACACCTTC. Its translation: CASSLTRQGPYGYTF.

DNA of the CDR3: TGTGCCAGCAGACCAAATGCACGGATGATGACTTATGGCTACACCTTC. This gives the protein CASRPNARMMTYGYTF. The V call is TRBV28, the J call TRBJ1-2; D not resolved. This CDR3 contains 16 residues. Germline CDR1 is MDHEN and CDR2 is SYDVKM. The ends were cut back, 6 bases at V and 5 bases at J, with 22 bases in the middle.

The chain combines TRBV28 with TRBJ2-2; 9 bases line up with TRBD1. The CDR3 loop spans 16 amino acids. The J segment lost 5 bases and the V segment lost 8 bases, leaving 12 bases of the junction unmatched. The germline CDR1 and CDR2 sequences are MDHEN and SYDVKM. The CDR3 sequence is CASGENRGPRTGELFF. The CDR3 DNA sequence: TGTGCCAGCGGCGAAAACAGGGGGCCGCGGACCGGGGAGCTGTTTTTT.

The chain is built from TRBV2 and TRBJ1-5, with D possibly TRBD1 on 5 matching bases. This CDR3 has 16 residues. V lost 0 bases and J lost 2, with 11 bases in between. Per germline, CDR1 SNHLY and CDR2 FYNNEI. The CDR3 sequence is CASSEAVGGGNQPQHF. The CDR3 coding sequence is TGTGCCAGCAGTGAAGCCGTGGGGGGTGGCAATCAGCCCCAGCATTTT.

This clone was seen only once. This rearrangement joins TRBV19 to TRBJ1-5; TRBD1 might be the D (6 bases). Germline V gene lookup returns CDR1 LNHDA and CDR2 SQIVND (reference sequence). V was clipped by 3 bases and J by 9 bases, with 18 bases between them. The CDR3 has 15 residues. The CDR3 loop is CASSMAGHGSRPQHF. The CDR3 DNA follows: TGTGCCAGTAGTATGGCGGGACACGGATCGCGGCCCCAGCATTTT.

The rearrangement uses TRBV4-1 and TRBJ1-1; maybe TRBD1 (6 bases). Trimming shortened V by 1 base and J by 6 bases, and 18 bases separated the two germline ends. Per the germline V gene, CDR1 is MGHRA and CDR2 is YSYEKL. This CDR3 spans 16 amino acids. Here the CDR3 reads CASSQGSLQGSPEAFF. CDR3 DNA: TGCGCCAGCAGCCAAGGGTCCTTACAGGGATCCCCTGAAGCTTTCTTT.

The chain is built from TRBV29-1 and TRBJ1-2, with D unresolved. The CDR3 contains 11 residues. CDR1 and CDR2 (germline): SQVTM, ANQGSEA. Trimming took 8 bases from V and 4 from J, leaving 11 bases between them. CDR3 protein: CSSANGYGYTF. For the CDR3, the DNA is TGCAGCTCTGCAAACGGCTATGGCTACACCTTC.

For this clone: The sample carries other DNA sequences with the same CDR3. V usage is TRBV28 and J usage is TRBJ2-7, with 14 nucleotides matching TRBD2. This CDR3 contains 16 residues. Per the germline V gene, CDR1 is MDHEN and CDR2 is SYDVKM. Trimming took 2 bases from V and 7 from J; bases not matched to a gene: 7. The CDR3 reads CASSLAGTSGSYEQYF. The CDR3 nucleotides are TGTGCCAGCAGTTTAGCCGGGACTAGCGGGAGTTATGAGCAGTACTTC.

This chain connects TRBV12-5 to TRBJ2-3; D might be TRBD2 (6 bases). The CDR3 has 18 residues. Germline-derived CDR1 and CDR2 are LGHNT and FRNRAP. V gave up 4 bases and J gave up 2 bases, with 22 bases separating them. The CDR3 is CASGWTEDGTFFTDTQYF. CDR3 bases: TGTGCTAGTGGTTGGACCGAGGACGGGACTTTTTTCACAGATACGCAGTATTTT.

The V and J genes are TRBV5-4 and TRBJ1-1; perhaps TRBD1 as D (6 bases). The CDR3 runs 12 residues. The germline gives CDR1 SGHNT, CDR2 YYREEE (reference sequence). V lost 1 base and J lost 6, with 7 bases in between. CDR3 in DNA: TGTGCCAGCAGCTTGACAGGGTCTGAAGCTTTCTTT. This gives the protein CASSLTGSEAFF.

The J gene is TRBJ1-2, the V gene TRBV5-8, with D possibly being TRBD1 (6 bases). Trimming stripped 0 bases from V and 2 bases from J, with 14 bases between. The CDR3 is 16 residues long. From germline, CDR1 is SGHTS and CDR2 YDEGEE. The DNA of the CDR3 is TGTGCCAGCAGCTTGGCATGGGGGGGCGACAACTATGGCTACACCTTC. Encoded protein: CASSLAWGGDNYGYTF.

To note about this clone: The same CDR3 also results from other DNA sequences found in this sample. The chain employs TRBV5-1 and TRBJ2-1; D call uncertain. With 2 bases removed from V and 5 bases from J, the gap between germline ends came to 2 bases. This CDR3 spans 11 amino acids. Germline CDR1 and CDR2: SGHRS and YFSETQ. This CDR3 is CASSFNNEQFF. CDR3 DNA sequence: TGCGCCAGCAGCTTTAACAATGAGCAGTTCTTC.

This clone was seen only once. This chain links TRBV7-9 with TRBJ2-1, with 7 bases lining up with TRBD1. Germline CDR1 and CDR2: SEHNR and FQNEAQ (reference sequence). V shed 4 bases and J 8 bases; nucleotides not matched to a gene: 8. The CDR3 sequence is 14 residues long. CDR3 sequence (DNA): TGTGCCAGCAGCTGGAGACAGGGTACGGATGAGCAGTTCTTC. It specifies CASSWRQGTDEQFF.

This clone was picked up one time. The chain has TRBV28 and TRBJ1-1, with D unclear. V was trimmed by 6 bases and J by 1 base, leaving 21 bases between them. Germline V gene data show CDR1 as MDHEN and CDR2 as SYDVKM. The length of the CDR3 is 17 residues. In nucleotides, the CDR3 is TGTGCCAGCAGACCCCTAGGGTACTCAGGCAAGAACACTGAAGCTTTCTTT. Translated: CASRPLGYSGKNTEAFF.

The chain links TRBV18 to TRBJ2-5, with a weak D call TRBD2 (6 bases). In germline, CDR1 is KGHSH, CDR2 LQKENI. V was trimmed by 4 bases and J by 6 bases, leaving 9 bases between them. The CDR3 totals 12 residues. This chain's CDR3 is CASSQEGKTQYF. CDR3 DNA sequence: TGTGCCAGCTCACAGGAGGGGAAGACCCAGTACTTC.

CDR3 coding DNA: TGCGCCAGCAGCTTGGGCGTCGCGGCCGGGGAGCAGTACTTC. It translates to CASSLGVAAGEQYF. V and J are TRBV5-1 and TRBJ2-7; D not certain. The CDR3 has 14 residues. Trimming removed 0 bases at V and 7 bases at J, with 14 bases between. CDR1 is SGHRS, CDR2 YFSETQ, per germline.

The J gene is TRBJ2-1, the V gene TRBV10-1; TRBD1 agrees at 8 bases. The CDR3 runs to 14 residues. Germline CDR1 is WNHNN and CDR2 is SYGVQD (reference sequence). J was trimmed by 8 bases and V by 6 bases; bases with no gene match: 9. CDR3 protein: CASSRGRWFDEQFF. The CDR3 coding sequence is TGCGCCAGCAGCAGGGGGCGGTGGTTCGATGAGCAGTTCTTC.

This clone was counted once. This chain links TRBV5-4 with TRBJ2-2; no firm D call. Germline CDR1 reads SGHNT; CDR2 reads YYREEE (reference sequence). The germline V and J ends were trimmed by 0 bases and 4 bases, with 10 bases remaining between them. This CDR3 spans 15 amino acids. DNA for the CDR3: TGTGCCAGCAGCTTGGGACAACTGCGCACCGGGGAGCTGTTTTTT. Amino acids: CASSLGQLRTGELFF.

The rearrangement joins TRBV14 to TRBJ2-5; D not certain. The V end lost 1 base, the J end lost 4 bases, and 4 bases lay between the germline ends. CDR1 SGHDN and CDR2 FVKESK come from the germline V gene. The CDR3 contains 12 residues. CDR3 bases: TGTGCCAGCAGCCAAGGCGGAGAGACCCAGTACTTC. Translating it yields CASSQGGETQYF.

The V gene is TRBV28, the J gene TRBJ2-1, with 9 bases lining up with TRBD2. Trimming cost V 7 bases and J 11 bases; bases outside gene matches: 9. This CDR3 contains 13 residues. Germline CDR1 is MDHEN and CDR2 is SYDVKM. The CDR3 is CASTLGREGQQFF. DNA of the CDR3: TGTGCCAGCACCCTGGGGCGGGAGGGTCAGCAGTTCTTC.

The J gene is TRBJ1-5, the V gene TRBV27; D is unresolved. Germline V gene lookup returns CDR1 MNHEY and CDR2 SMNVEV (reference sequence). Trimming pared 5 bases from V and 3 bases from J, leaving 14 bases between. This CDR3 contains 15 residues. The CDR3 bases are TGTGCCAGCAGTCCCTCCGGCACTATCAATCAGCCCCAGCATTTT. Its translation: CASSPSGTINQPQHF.

The gene calls are TRBV6-1 and TRBJ2-1; a weak D match, TRBD2 (6 bases). Germline V gene lookup returns CDR1 MNHNS and CDR2 SASEGT. The CDR3 spans 16 residues. V shed 4 bases and J shed 9 bases, with 22 bases lying between them. CDR3 nucleotides: TGTGCCAGCAGTGGGACTCACGGGAGTGGTGTCTTTGAGCAGTTCTTC. Translating it yields CASSGTHGSGVFEQFF.

The chain combines TRBV28 with TRBJ1-2; D unresolved. CDR1 is MDHEN and CDR2 is SYDVKM in the germline V gene. The CDR3 totals 13 residues. With 5 bases removed from V and 8 bases from J, the gap between germline ends came to 15 bases. CDR3 nucleotides: TGTGCCAGCAGTCTCCAACCAGCTGGGGGCTACACCTTC. Encoded protein: CASSLQPAGGYTF.